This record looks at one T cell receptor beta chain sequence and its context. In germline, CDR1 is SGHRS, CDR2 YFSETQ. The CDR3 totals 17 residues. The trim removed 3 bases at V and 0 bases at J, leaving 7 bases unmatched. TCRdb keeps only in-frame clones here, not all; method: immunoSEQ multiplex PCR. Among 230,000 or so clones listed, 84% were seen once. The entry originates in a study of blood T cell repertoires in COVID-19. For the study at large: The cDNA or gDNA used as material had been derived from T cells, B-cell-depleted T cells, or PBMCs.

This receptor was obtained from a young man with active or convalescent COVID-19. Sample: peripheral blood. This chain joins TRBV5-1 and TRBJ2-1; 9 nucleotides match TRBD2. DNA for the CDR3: TGCGCCAGCAGCTGGGGACTAGCAGGGAGCTCCTACAATGAGCAGTTCTTC. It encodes CASSWGLAGSSYNEQFF.